Listed below are T cell receptor beta chains from one sample, sequenced in a study of shared clonotypes between healthy human individuals. Sequencing was performed with immunoSEQ multiplex PCR; in TCRdb, only in-frame clones are kept and a portion is missing. Among approximately 1,000,000 clones listed, approximately 80% were seen once. The sequencing sample was made of memory CD4+ T cells from PBMCs. Receptor source: a man aged 18 to 29 in good health. Some clones in this sample may be carry-over from other donors' samples. Each CDR3 is given with its conserved first and last residue. Fields, in order: J gene, clone size, V gene, D gene, CDR3 DNA, CDR3 protein. A D gene is named only where the DNA matches it firmly. Clone sizes are given selectively: once, few, many, or a class where the clone is expanded.

>TRBJ2-2|NA|TRBV9|NA
TGTGCCAGCAGCGTAGTGACCACCGGGGAGCTGTTTTTT
CASSVVTTGELFF
>TRBJ2-3|NA|TRBV7-2|TRBD2
TGTGCCAGCAGCTTACTAGCGGGAGGCACAGATACGCAGTATTTT
CASSLLAGGTDTQYF
>TRBJ2-1|NA|TRBV10-3|NA
TGTGCCGTACGGTCCTACAATGAGCAGTTCTTC
CAVRSYNEQFF
>TRBJ2-1|NA|TRBV11-3|NA
TGTGCCAGCAGCTTAGAGGCTAAGCAGTTCTTC
CASSLEAKQFF
>TRBJ1-4|NA|TRBV10-3|NA
TGTGCCATCAGTGCCGCCAGTGAAAAACTGTTTTTT
CAISAASEKLFF
>TRBJ2-1|many|TRBV7-3|NA
TGTGCCAGCAGCTTAGCTAGCGACAATGAGCAGTTCTTC
CASSLASDNEQFF
>TRBJ1-5|many|TRBV6-1|NA
TGTGCCAGCAGTGAAGCGTCCGGGTATAGCAATCAGCCCCAGCATTTT
CASSEASGYSNQPQHF
>TRBJ1-4|few|TRBV18|NA
TGTGCCAGCGCTCCGGGAGGGGATGTGGAACTGTTTTTT
CASAPGGDVELFF
>TRBJ2-3|NA|TRBV7-2|TRBD2
TGTGCCAGCAGCCAAGGGACTATTTCGGATACGCAGTATTTT
CASSQGTISDTQYF
>TRBJ2-5|NA|TRBV5-1|TRBD1
TGCGCCAGCAGCTTACAGGGGCCTCAAGAGACCCAGTACTTC
CASSLQGPQETQYF
>TRBJ2-7|NA|TRBV5-1|NA
TGCGCCAGCAGCTTTAGGTCAGGCCGATCCTACGAGCAGTACTTC
CASSFRSGRSYEQYF
>TRBJ1-1|many|TRBV7-2|NA
TGTGCCAGCAGCTATTTAGGGGAGGGAACTGAAGCTTTCTTT
CASSYLGEGTEAFF
>TRBJ1-4|NA|TRBV5-6|TRBD1
TGTGCCAGCTACCGGCGGACAGGGCATAATGAAAAACTGTTTTTT
CASYRRTGHNEKLFF
>TRBJ2-3|once|TRBV6-1|NA
TGTGCCAGCAGTGAAGCGGCTAGCTGGGATACGCAGTATTTT
CASSEAASWDTQYF
>TRBJ2-7|once|TRBV2|NA
TGTGCCAGCAGTCGAGACAGGCCAACCTCCTACGAGCAGTACTTC
CASSRDRPTSYEQYF
>TRBJ1-5|NA|TRBV2|NA
TGTGCCTCAACCCGGGGCGGGGGAATCAATCAGCCCCAGCATTTT
CASTRGGGINQPQHF
>TRBJ2-2|NA|TRBV28|NA
TGTGCCAGCAGTTTGGCTCCCGGTGGGATCGGGGAGCTGTTTTTT
CASSLAPGGIGELFF
>TRBJ1-4|NA|TRBV5-1|NA
TGCGCCAGCAGGCAAGTTGCAACTAATGAAAAACTGTTTTTT
CASRQVATNEKLFF
>TRBJ2-2|few|TRBV28|NA
TGTGCCAGCAGTTTTTTCAGGGGGAGGGACACCGGGGAGCTGTTTTTT
CASSFFRGRDTGELFF
>TRBJ1-5|NA|TRBV7-2|NA
TGTGCCAGCAGCCCGACAGTAAATCAGCCCCAGCATTTT
CASSPTVNQPQHF
>TRBJ1-1|few|TRBV29-1|NA
TGCAGCGCTGAAAGGGTAACTGAAGCTTTCTTT
CSAERVTEAFF
>TRBJ2-5|NA|TRBV5-1|NA
TGCGCCAGCAGCTCGACAGGTACCCAAGAGACCCAGTACTTC
CASSSTGTQETQYF
>TRBJ1-2|NA|TRBV4-2|NA
TGTGCCACATACAGGGATGGAGCCTCTGGCTACACCTTC
CATYRDGASGYTF
>TRBJ2-2|NA|TRBV5-4|TRBD1
TGTGCCAGCAGCGTAGGACAGGGGGCGCGCGTCACCGGGGAGCTGTTTTTT
CASSVGQGARVTGELFF
>TRBJ2-7|once|TRBV20-1|NA
TGCAGTGGCAATGCCCGAGGCGAGCAGTACTTC
CSGNARGEQYF
>TRBJ2-3|NA|TRBV5-1|NA
TGCGCCAGCAATATGGCGACTAGTACAGATACGCAGTATTTT
CASNMATSTDTQYF
>TRBJ1-3|NA|TRBV14|NA
TGTGCCAGCAGCCAAGGGGGTCACTCTGGAAACACCATATATTTT
CASSQGGHSGNTIYF
>TRBJ2-7|NA|TRBV7-2|NA
TGTGCCAGCAGCAAACGGCGGGGCGGCTACGAGCAGTACTTC
CASSKRRGGYEQYF
>TRBJ1-1|NA|TRBV18|NA
TGTGCCAGCGGGGGGGGAACAACTGAAGCTTTCTTT
CASGGGTTEAFF
>TRBJ1-2|NA|TRBV9|TRBD1
TGTGCCAGCAGCGCGAGGGGGGACAGCTACTATGGCTACACCTTC
CASSARGDSYYGYTF
>TRBJ1-2|NA|TRBV30|NA
TGTGCCGGATCACAGCTGAACTATGGCTACACCTTC
CAGSQLNYGYTF
>TRBJ2-1|NA|TRBV6-4|NA
TGTGCCAGCAGTCGGACGTCGCTGGGCAATGAGCAGTTCTTC
CASSRTSLGNEQFF
>TRBJ2-7|NA|TRBV6-6|TRBD2
TGTGCCAGCGCGGGAGGGCACTCCTACGAGCAGTACTTC
CASAGGHSYEQYF
>TRBJ2-7|few|TRBV6-5|TRBD2
TGTGCCAGCAGTCCCCCGGGACTAGCGGGCGAGCAGTACTTC
CASSPPGLAGEQYF
>TRBJ1-1|NA|TRBV20-1|NA
TGCAGTGCTTCAAGGGCGTCTGAAGCTTTCTTT
CSASRASEAFF
>TRBJ1-4|NA|TRBV5-1|NA
TGCGCCAGCAGCTTGCAGGGTGTCCCTAATGAAAAACTGTTTTTT
CASSLQGVPNEKLFF
>TRBJ2-1|once|TRBV27|NA
TGTGCCAGCAGTTTAGGGTTATACTACAATGAGCAGTTCTTC
CASSLGLYYNEQFF